These 22 T cell receptor beta chains were all obtained from the same sample, sequenced in a study of T cell responses to AZD1222 COVID-19 vaccine. Profiled with immunoSEQ multiplex PCR; TCRdb holds only in-frame clones, not every one. The table has around 100,000 clones, roughly 89% seen once; the top ten hold around 15%. The material sequenced was peripheral blood, taken on day 0 of AZD1222 vaccination. The receptors were gathered from an adult in good health.

A note on this clone: This specimen includes other DNA sequences encoding the same CDR3. The rearrangement links TRBV5-6 to TRBJ1-2; 8 bases fit TRBD1. The trim removed 4 bases at V and 11 bases at J, leaving 16 bases unmatched. The CDR3 loop spans 15 amino acids. Per the germline V gene, CDR1 is SGHDT and CDR2 is YYEEEE. CDR3 sequence: CASSKRTGTGSGYTF. The DNA for the CDR3 is TGTGCCAGCAGCAAAAGAACCGGGACAGGATCTGGTTACACCTTC.

The chain links TRBV18 to TRBJ1-4, with D maybe TRBD1 (6 bases). There are 15 residues in the CDR3. Per the germline V gene, CDR1 is KGHSH and CDR2 is LQKENI. Trimming removed 0 bases from V and 3 bases from J, with 8 bases in between. The CDR3 here is CASSPPWGPNEKLFF. The CDR3 DNA follows: TGTGCCAGCTCACCACCGTGGGGGCCTAATGAAAAACTGTTTTTT.

The rearrangement uses TRBV5-4 and TRBJ2-1; 11 bases agree with TRBD2. V gave up 2 bases and J gave up 6 bases; unmatched junction bases: 4. Germline loops: CDR1 SGHNT, CDR2 YYREEE (reference sequence). The CDR3 consists of 15 residues. The CDR3 here is CASSFTSGGGNEQFF. The CDR3 DNA reads as TGTGCCAGCAGCTTTACTAGCGGGGGAGGCAATGAGCAGTTCTTC. Looking up the rest from reference TRBV5-4 and TRBJ2-1 gives the full variable domain: ETGVTQSPTHLIKTRGQQVTLRCSSQSGHNTVSWYQQALGQGPQFIFQYYREEENGRGNFPPRFSGLQFPNYSSELNVNALELDDSALYLCASSFTSGGGNEQFFGPGTRLTVL.

This sequence joins TRBV29-1 and TRBJ2-5; 8 bases fit TRBD1. The ends lost 6 bases at V and 1 base at J; junction bases unmatched: 4. This CDR3 contains 13 residues. Germline-derived CDR1 and CDR2 are SQVTM and ANQGSEA. The CDR3 DNA is TGCAGCGTGGCTACAGGGGGCCAAGAGACCCAGTACTTC. Its protein is CSVATGGQETQYF.

The chain is built from TRBV6-1 and TRBJ1-2; D may be TRBD1 (6 bases). The CDR3 runs to 14 residues. The germline V gene encodes CDR1 MNHNS and CDR2 SASEGT. Trimming stripped 0 bases from V and 8 bases from J, with 13 bases between. The CDR3 reads CASSEAGGGAGYTF. DNA of the CDR3: TGTGCCAGCAGTGAAGCGGGGGGCGGTGCGGGCTACACCTTC.

The J gene is TRBJ2-2, the V gene TRBV11-3, with D possibly called TRBD1 or TRBD2 (5 bases each). The ends were cut back, 5 bases at V and 2 bases at J, with 12 bases in the middle. This CDR3 comprises 15 residues. Germline V CDR1 and CDR2: SGHNT, YENEEA. The CDR3 sequence: CASSPMGTNTGELFF. The CDR3 DNA follows: TGTGCCAGCAGCCCCATGGGGACCAACACCGGGGAGCTGTTTTTT.

The chain links TRBV11-3 to TRBJ1-6; D is perhaps TRBD1 (5 bases). Trimming removed 1 base from V and 2 bases from J, with 6 bases in between. Germline lookup yields CDR1 SGHNT and CDR2 YENEEA. There are 15 residues in the CDR3. This CDR3 is CASSLGTPYNSPLHF. The CDR3 region has the DNA TGTGCCAGCAGCTTAGGGACACCCTATAATTCACCCCTCCACTTT. Variable domain in full (rest from reference TRBV11-3 and TRBJ1-6): EAGVVQSPRYKIIEKKQPVAFWCNPISGHNTLYWYLQNLGQGPELLIRYENEEAVDDSQLPKDRFSAERLKGVDSTLKIQPAELGDSAVYLCASSLGTPYNSPLHFGNGTRLTVT.

The chain joins TRBV12-3 or TRBV12-4 to TRBJ2-7; D remains unclear. The V and J ends lost 5 bases and 2 bases respectively, with 7 bases between them. The CDR3 has 12 residues. The CDR3 here is CASSNLAYEQYF. The CDR3 coding sequence is TGTGCCAGCAGTAACCTGGCCTACGAGCAGTACTTC.

The rearrangement links TRBV27 to TRBJ2-7; no definite D call. Germline V gene sequence: CDR1 MNHEY, CDR2 SMNVEV (reference sequence). Trimming took off 4 bases at V and 6 bases at J, with 22 bases between the two ends. The CDR3 totals 16 residues. For the CDR3, the DNA is TGTGCCAGCAGTTCCATCGGTAGAGGCCGTCCTTCCGAGCAGTACTTC. Translation gives CASSSIGRGRPSEQYF.

The chain carries TRBV5-1 and TRBJ1-2, with 9 bases matching TRBD1. The germline V gene has CDR1 SGHRS and CDR2 YFSETQ. Losses at the gene ends were 4 bases for V and 4 bases for J; bases not matched to a gene: 5. The CDR3 spans 14 residues. The DNA for the CDR3 is TGCGCCAGCAGCCACGACAGGGGGAGCTATGGCTACACCTTC. Residues: CASSHDRGSYGYTF.

The chain links TRBV5-6 to TRBJ2-7; TRBD1 matches at 7 bases. The J segment lost 2 bases and the V segment lost 4 bases, leaving 6 bases of the junction unmatched. The CDR3 is 14 residues long. In germline, CDR1 is SGHDT, CDR2 YYEEEE. The CDR3 nucleotides read TGTGCCAGCAGCGCCTGGACAGGCCCCTACGAGCAGTACTTC. It encodes CASSAWTGPYEQYF.

This sequence joins TRBV7-9 and TRBJ2-7, with 10 bases matching TRBD2. This CDR3 has 18 residues. Germline loops: CDR1 SEHNR, CDR2 FQNEAQ (reference sequence). Trimming cost V 1 base and J 7 bases; bases outside gene matches: 16. The CDR3 nucleotides read TGTGCCAGCAGCTTAGAGTCCCTAGCGGGAGACTATTCGTGGGAGCAGTACTTC. Translating gives CASSLESLAGDYSWEQYF. Full variable domain (rest looked up from reference TRBV7-9 and TRBJ2-7): DTGVSQNPRHKITKRGQNVTFRCDPISEHNRLYWYRQTLGQGPEFLTYFQNEAQLEKSRLLSDRFSAERPKGSFSTLEIQRTEQGDSAMYLCASSLESLAGDYSWEQYFGPGTRLTVT.

The J gene is TRBJ2-3, the V gene TRBV4-1; D remains unclear. V was pared by 4 bases and J by 7 bases, with 12 bases between. The CDR3 is 13 amino acids. Germline-derived CDR1 and CDR2 are MGHRA and YSYEKL. The CDR3 DNA follows: TGCGCCAGCAGCCCGACCTTATTGTATACGCAGTATTTT. Translation gives CASSPTLLYTQYF.

This clone was counted only a few times. The chain has TRBV6-2 or TRBV6-3 and TRBJ1-3, with D uncertain. CDR1 and CDR2 from the germline V gene are MNHEY and SVGEGT. The CDR3 sequence is 13 residues long. Trimming stripped 4 bases from V and 0 bases from J, with 4 bases between. The CDR3 region is CASSSFSGNTIYF. The CDR3 region has the DNA TGTGCCAGCAGTTCTTTCTCTGGAAACACCATATATTTT.

This chain connects TRBV5-4 to TRBJ2-5, with 9 bases lining up with TRBD2. The CDR3 is 16 residues long. V shed 4 bases, J shed 5 bases, and the junction held 12 bases outside the gene matches. Germline values: CDR1 SGHNT, CDR2 YYREEE (reference sequence). The CDR3 here is CASSPHSGGGRETQYF. In DNA, the CDR3 is TGTGCCAGCAGCCCCCATAGCGGGGGAGGTCGGGAGACCCAGTACTTC. Variable domain in full (rest from reference TRBV5-4 and TRBJ2-5): ETGVTQSPTHLIKTRGQQVTLRCSSQSGHNTVSWYQQALGQGPQFIFQYYREEENGRGNFPPRFSGLQFPNYSSELNVNALELDDSALYLCASSPHSGGGRETQYFGPGTRLLVL.

The chain links TRBV13 to TRBJ2-7; TRBD2 aligns across 15 bases. Germline CDR1 PRHDT, CDR2 FYEKMQ (reference sequence). This CDR3 is built from 18 residues. With V trimmed by 0 bases and J by 2 bases, 5 bases remained unmatched. This CDR3 reads CASSLGPGLAGGTYEQYF. The CDR3, as DNA: TGTGCCAGCAGCTTAGGCCCGGGACTAGCGGGGGGAACCTACGAGCAGTACTTC. Looking up the rest from reference TRBV13 and TRBJ2-7 gives the full variable domain: AAGVIQSPRHLIKEKRETATLKCYPIPRHDTVYWYQQGPGQDPQFLISFYEKMQSDKGSIPDRFSAQQFSDYHSELNMSSLELGDSALYFCASSLGPGLAGGTYEQYFGPGTRLTVT.

The sample holds one count of this clone. This chain joins TRBV6-4 and TRBJ1-1; D possibly corresponds to TRBD1 (5 bases). CDR3 length: 15 amino acids. V lost 5 bases, J lost 0 bases, and 13 bases lay in between. Germline loops: CDR1 MRHNA, CDR2 SNTAGT. In DNA form, the CDR3 reads TGTGCCAGCAGTAGGGGATCGGGGATGAACACTGAAGCTTTCTTT. Protein: CASSRGSGMNTEAFF.

This chain links TRBV18 with TRBJ2-5, with 8 positions matching TRBD1. Trimming removed 3 bases from V and 3 bases from J; junction bases left unmatched: 3. There are 14 residues in the CDR3. Germline V gene sequence: CDR1 KGHSH, CDR2 LQKENI. CDR3 loop: CASSPLDREETQYF. CDR3 bases: TGTGCCAGCTCACCTCTGGACAGGGAAGAGACCCAGTACTTC. Looking up the rest from reference TRBV18 and TRBJ2-5 gives the full variable domain: NAGVMQNPRHLVRRRGQEARLRCSPMKGHSHVYWYRQLPEEGLKFMVYLQKENIIDESGMPKERFSAEFPKEGPSILRIQQVVRGDSAAYFCASSPLDREETQYFGPGTRLLVL.

The chain recombines TRBV3-1 (or the pseudogene TRBV3-2) with TRBJ1-3; D remains unclear. In germline, CDR1 is LGHDT, CDR2 YNNKEL (reference sequence). V was cut by 0 bases and J by 0 bases, with 6 bases left in between. This CDR3 has 15 amino acids. The CDR3 sequence is CASSQDGSSGNTIYF. Written as DNA, the CDR3 is TGTGCCAGCAGCCAAGATGGGTCCTCTGGAAACACCATATATTTT.

CDR3: CASSPRGPGMNTEAFF. In DNA form, the CDR3 reads TGTGCCAGCAGCCCCAGGGGGCCGGGGATGAACACTGAAGCTTTCTTT. The chain has TRBV7-9 and TRBJ1-1, with 8 bases fitting TRBD1. The germline CDR1 and CDR2 sequences are SEHNR and FQNEAQ (reference sequence). Trimming removed 5 bases from V and 0 bases from J; junction bases left unmatched: 8. The CDR3 contains 16 residues.

The chain couples TRBV4-1 to TRBJ1-1; the match to TRBD1 covers 7 bases. The germline CDR1 and CDR2 sequences are MGHRA and YSYEKL. This CDR3 has 13 amino acids. V trimming: 4 bases; J trimming: 10 bases; junction bases outside the gene matches: 9. The CDR3 sequence is CASSLGGQNGAFF. In DNA form, the CDR3 reads TGCGCCAGCAGCCTAGGGGGACAGAACGGAGCTTTCTTT.

V and J are TRBV4-1 and TRBJ2-2; a possible D gene is TRBD2 (6 bases). The V gene's germline CDR1 is MGHRA and CDR2 YSYEKL. V gave up 8 bases and J gave up 0 bases, with 10 bases separating them. The CDR3 covers 14 residues. The CDR3 nucleotides are TGCGCCAGCCTGGGGACTCCGAACACCGGGGAGCTGTTTTTT. Its protein is CASLGTPNTGELFF.